These 15 T cell receptor beta chains originate from one sample sequenced in a study of blood T cells in healthy people across ages. Alongside a J-beta primer mix, a sample-barcoded 5' primer served in a second PCR lasting 7 to 11 cycles. One entry per CDR3 protein, called by TCRdb with MiXCR from the 5' RACE reads. The sample lists some 1.4 million distinct CDR3 sequences; about 40% were seen once. The sequenced sample consisted of blood. The receptor source for this set is a woman younger than 30 in good health.

The genes are TRBV7-9 and TRBJ2-1; possibly TRBD2 for D (6 bases). The CDR3 runs to 15 residues. Germline V CDR1 and CDR2: SEHNR, FQNEAQ (reference sequence). The V and J ends lost 1 base and 3 bases respectively, with 10 bases between them. As DNA, the CDR3 is TGTGCCAGCAGCTTAGACGGGGGATTCTACAATGAGCAGTTCTTC. The encoded protein is CASSLDGGFYNEQFF.

This sequence joins TRBV5-1 and TRBJ2-1, with D possibly matching TRBD2 (5 bases). Per germline, CDR1 SGHRS and CDR2 YFSETQ. Trimming stripped 0 bases from V and 5 bases from J, with 12 bases between. The CDR3 sequence is 15 residues long. For the CDR3, the DNA is TGCGCCAGCAGCTTGGGGACTGGGTTTAACAATGAGCAGTTCTTC. Translation gives CASSLGTGFNNEQFF.

The chain recombines TRBV29-1 with TRBJ1-2; no definite D call. Looked up from germline, CDR1 is SQVTM and CDR2 is ANQGSEA. This CDR3 has 11 amino acids. V was pared by 4 bases and J by 8 bases, with 11 bases between. In DNA form, the CDR3 reads TGCAGCGTTGGGACGGCGGAAGGCTACACCTTC. The encoded protein is CSVGTAEGYTF.

The genes are TRBV3-1 and TRBJ2-1, with D uncertain. CDR1 is LGHDT, CDR2 YNNKEL, per germline (reference sequence). Trimming took off 0 bases at V and 8 bases at J, with 20 bases between the two ends. CDR3 size: 17 residues. CDR3 loop: CASSQEGTGPRSDEQFF. The CDR3 DNA sequence: TGTGCCAGCAGCCAAGAAGGAACTGGCCCCCGGTCGGATGAGCAGTTCTTC.

This clonotype has a handful of counts. The chain joins TRBV27 to TRBJ1-2, with 7 bases aligning to TRBD1. This CDR3 contains 14 residues. V dropped 5 bases and J dropped 4; count of bases not matched to a gene: 7. In germline, CDR1 is MNHEY, CDR2 SMNVEV (reference sequence). CDR3 amino acids: CASSHSRGGYGYTF. The DNA of the CDR3 is TGTGCCAGCAGTCACTCCAGGGGGGGCTATGGCTACACCTTC.

This clonotype was detected once. The V and J genes are TRBV10-3 and TRBJ2-5; 9 nucleotides agree with TRBD1. The J call could be wrong; TRBJ2-7 is a better fit for the DNA end. Germline CDR1 reads ENHRY; CDR2 reads SYGVKD. This CDR3 spans 16 amino acids. The CDR3 DNA reads TGTGCCATCAGTGAGGCCGGGACAGGGAGGGGCAACGAGCAGTACTTC. Protein: CAISEAGTGRGNEQYF.

J is TRBJ2-5 and V is TRBV7-2, with D hard to call. Gene TRBJ2-7 matches the end of the DNA better, so the J call may be wrong. Germline lookup yields CDR1 SGHTA and CDR2 FQGNSA. The CDR3 sequence is 15 residues long. The CDR3 DNA follows: TGTGCCAGCAGCTTAGCGCCCCTCAGCTCCTACGAGCAGTACTTC. Its protein is CASSLAPLSSYEQYF.

The V gene is TRBV2, the J gene TRBJ2-6, with D possibly TRBD1 on 6 matching bases. Trimming pared 7 bases from V and 1 base from J, leaving 14 bases between. This CDR3 is 16 amino acids long. The V gene's germline CDR1 is SNHLY and CDR2 FYNNEI. CDR3 in DNA: TGTGCCAGCACACCTTATAGGGGGTCTGGGGCCAACGTCCTGACTTTC. Protein product: CASTPYRGSGANVLTF.

The rearrangement links TRBV30 to TRBJ2-3, with 8 nucleotides matching TRBD2. The CDR3 runs to 14 residues. The germline V gene encodes CDR1 GTSNPN and CDR2 SVGIG (reference sequence). The V segment lost 2 bases and the J segment 6 bases; nucleotides outside the gene matches: 7. The CDR3 nucleotides are TGTGCCTGGAGTACGGGGGGGAACCCGGATACGCAGTATTTT. This codes for CAWSTGGNPDTQYF.

The J gene is TRBJ2-1, the V gene TRBV6-1; the match to TRBD1 covers 11 bases. Germline V gene sequence: CDR1 MNHNS, CDR2 SASEGT. CDR3 length: 15 residues. Trimming took 7 bases from V and 5 from J; bases not matched to a gene: 7. DNA of the CDR3: TGTGCCAGCATTTCGGGACAGGGGGGACACAATGAGCAGTTCTTC. Its translation is CASISGQGGHNEQFF.

The chain carries TRBV12-3 or TRBV12-4 and TRBJ2-7; tentative D call: TRBD1 (5 bases). V lost 7 bases and J lost 3, with 13 bases in between. The CDR3 covers 13 residues. The CDR3, as DNA: TGTGCCAGCATGGCCCAGGGTTACTACGAGCAGTACTTC. It specifies CASMAQGYYEQYF.

J is TRBJ2-1 and V is TRBV6-1; 9 nucleotides align to TRBD2. The CDR3 contains 15 residues. V trimming: 7 bases; J trimming: 0 bases; junction bases outside the gene matches: 4. Germline CDR1 MNHNS, CDR2 SASEGT. The CDR3 region is CASTLLAGSYNEQFF. The CDR3 DNA follows: TGTGCCAGCACCCTACTAGCGGGCTCCTACAATGAGCAGTTCTTC.

As concerns this clonotype: With a much larger clone just one base away, this may be a read error. The chain is built from TRBV10-3 and TRBJ2-3; no clear D gene. Germline CDR1 ENHRY, CDR2 SYGVKD. This CDR3 has 13 residues. The CDR3: CTISEGLEDTQYF. The CDR3 coding sequence is TGTACCATCAGTGAAGGGCTAGAAGATACGCAGTATTTT.

The chain is built from TRBV20-1 and TRBJ2-7; D gene unclear. The CDR3 has 14 amino acids. Per the germline V gene, CDR1 is DFQATT and CDR2 is SNEGSKA (reference sequence). Trimming removed 6 bases from V and 2 bases from J, with 17 bases in between. The DNA of the CDR3 is TGCAGTGCGCCAGACCCCTGGGCCCCCTACGAGCAGTACTTC. This codes for CSAPDPWAPYEQYF.

The chain combines TRBV11-2 with TRBJ1-1; tentative D call: TRBD1 (5 bases). V was clipped by 2 bases and J by 7 bases, with 8 bases between them. Germline CDR1 reads SGHAT; CDR2 reads FQNNGV. The CDR3 is made up of 12 amino acids. This chain's CDR3 is CASSLTGVEAFF. The CDR3 DNA is TGTGCCAGCAGCTTAACGGGGGTTGAAGCTTTCTTT.